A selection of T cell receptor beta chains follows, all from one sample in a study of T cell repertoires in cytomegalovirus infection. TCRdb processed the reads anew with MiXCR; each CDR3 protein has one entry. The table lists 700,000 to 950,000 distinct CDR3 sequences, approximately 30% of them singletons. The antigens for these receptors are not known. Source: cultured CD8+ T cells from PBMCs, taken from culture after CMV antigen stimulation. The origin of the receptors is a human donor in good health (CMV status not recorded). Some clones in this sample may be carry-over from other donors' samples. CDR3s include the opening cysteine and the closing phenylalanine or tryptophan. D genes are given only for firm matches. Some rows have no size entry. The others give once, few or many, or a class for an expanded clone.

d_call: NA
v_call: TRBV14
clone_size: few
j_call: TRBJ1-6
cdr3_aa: CASSQEGPGRNSPLHF
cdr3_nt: TGTGCCAGCAGCCAAGAAGGTCCAGGGCGGAATTCACCCCTCCACTTT

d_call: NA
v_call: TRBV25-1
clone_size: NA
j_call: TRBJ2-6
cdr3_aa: CASRGTSGANVLTF
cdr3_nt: TGTGCCAGCAGAGGGACCTCTGGGGCCAACGTCCTGACTTTC

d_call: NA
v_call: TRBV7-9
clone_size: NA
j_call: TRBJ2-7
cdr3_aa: CAIVDSRHEQYF
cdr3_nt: TGTGCCATCGTGGACAGTCGCCACGAGCAGTACTTC

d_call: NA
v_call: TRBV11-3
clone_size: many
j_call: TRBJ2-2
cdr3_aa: CASSPQSTGELFF
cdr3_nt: TGTGCCAGCAGTCCTCAGTCGACCGGGGAGCTGTTTTTT

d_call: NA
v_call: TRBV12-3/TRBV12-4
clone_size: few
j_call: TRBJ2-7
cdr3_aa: CASSLSGYGYEQYF
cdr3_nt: TGTGCCAGCAGCCTGAGCGGGTACGGGTACGAGCAGTACTTC

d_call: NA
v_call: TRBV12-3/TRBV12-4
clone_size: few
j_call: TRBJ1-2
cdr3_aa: CASSLVPRPGEDGYTF
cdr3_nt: TGTGCCAGCAGTTTAGTTCCCCGGCCAGGGGAAGATGGCTACACCTTC

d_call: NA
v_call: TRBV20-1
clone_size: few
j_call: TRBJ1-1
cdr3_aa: CSAAPGLEAFF
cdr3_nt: TGCAGTGCTGCTCCTGGTTTAGAAGCTTTCTTT

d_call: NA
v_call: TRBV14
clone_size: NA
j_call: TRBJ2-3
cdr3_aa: CASSQEIRRSGPAQYTQYF
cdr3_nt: TGTGCCAGCAGCCAAGAAATTAGGCGCTCGGGACCTGCACAATATACGCAGTATTTT

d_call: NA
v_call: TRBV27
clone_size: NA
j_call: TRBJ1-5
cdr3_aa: CASSVTGNQPQHF
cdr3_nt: TGTGCCAGCAGCGTGACAGGTAATCAGCCCCAGCATTTT

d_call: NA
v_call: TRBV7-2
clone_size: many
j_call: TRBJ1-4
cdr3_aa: CASSSPGGHIEKLFF
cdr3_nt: TGTGCCAGCAGCTCCCCGGGGGGACACATAGAAAAACTGTTTTTT

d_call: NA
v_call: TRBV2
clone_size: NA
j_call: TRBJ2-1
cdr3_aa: CATNPGNEQFF
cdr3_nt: TGTGCCACCAACCCAGGGAATGAGCAGTTCTTC